The clone carrying this TCR beta chain has at least ten counts. These data come from a study of blood T cell repertoires in COVID-19. Study information: The analysed material was cDNA or gDNA that came from T cells, B-cell-depleted T cells, or PBMCs.

Germline V gene lookup returns CDR1 DFQATT and CDR2 SNEGSKA (reference sequence). Trimming cost V 3 bases and J 4 bases, with 15 bases left between them. This CDR3 has 14 residues. Study processing details: From reference gene primer amplification, estimates of nucleated cell counts were derived. Data came from immunoSEQ multiplex PCR; TCRdb stores just in-frame clones and leaves some out. The V and J calls and clone size are taken from that table; D and trimming were inferred from the DNA. The data contain 110,000 or so clones, about four fifths of them singletons. The clonotype was recovered from a human donor in a cohort sampled during active COVID-19. Sequenced input: peripheral blood. The chain couples TRBV20-1 to TRBJ1-2, with D possibly TRBD1 on 5 matching bases. The CDR3 loop is CSASTQGAAYGYTF. The DNA for the CDR3 is TGCAGTGCTAGTACCCAGGGCGCCGCCTATGGCTACACCTTC.